This T cell receptor beta chain stems from a study of T-cell reconstitution after alpha-beta-depleted transplantation in children. V lost 3 bases to trimming and J lost 0 bases; unmatched junction nucleotides: 3. CDR1 is SGHTA and CDR2 is FQGNSA in the germline V gene. This CDR3 contains 15 residues. TCRbeta library preparation incorporated unique molecular identifiers. Via MiXCR, TCRdb re-called the PCR reads, giving one row per CDR3 protein. The sample has around 200,000 distinct CDR3 sequences, around a sixth seen once. The table lists this clonotype with a few counts. Its antigen remains unknown. Findings of the study overall: Some patients showed high day-60 TCRbeta diversity, which derived from surviving recipient T cells and thymic progenitors. The origin of alpha-beta T cells about two months after transplant was reportedly several hundred expanded graft clones. The authors attributed T-cell counts and diversity one year after transplant mostly to newly produced T cells.

The sequence came from a male patient between 2 and 10 years old who had a stem cell transplant for acute lymphoblastic leukemia, so the T cells may come from the graft donor. The chain is built from TRBV7-2 and TRBJ2-3, with TRBD2 matching over 7 bases. The material was PBMCs, mostly from graft donor cells, obtained 360 days after TCRalphabeta/CD19-depleted stem cell transplant. The CDR3 coding sequence is TGTGCCAGCAGCTTCAGCGGGGACAGCACAGATACGCAGTATTTT. Translated: CASSFSGDSTDTQYF.